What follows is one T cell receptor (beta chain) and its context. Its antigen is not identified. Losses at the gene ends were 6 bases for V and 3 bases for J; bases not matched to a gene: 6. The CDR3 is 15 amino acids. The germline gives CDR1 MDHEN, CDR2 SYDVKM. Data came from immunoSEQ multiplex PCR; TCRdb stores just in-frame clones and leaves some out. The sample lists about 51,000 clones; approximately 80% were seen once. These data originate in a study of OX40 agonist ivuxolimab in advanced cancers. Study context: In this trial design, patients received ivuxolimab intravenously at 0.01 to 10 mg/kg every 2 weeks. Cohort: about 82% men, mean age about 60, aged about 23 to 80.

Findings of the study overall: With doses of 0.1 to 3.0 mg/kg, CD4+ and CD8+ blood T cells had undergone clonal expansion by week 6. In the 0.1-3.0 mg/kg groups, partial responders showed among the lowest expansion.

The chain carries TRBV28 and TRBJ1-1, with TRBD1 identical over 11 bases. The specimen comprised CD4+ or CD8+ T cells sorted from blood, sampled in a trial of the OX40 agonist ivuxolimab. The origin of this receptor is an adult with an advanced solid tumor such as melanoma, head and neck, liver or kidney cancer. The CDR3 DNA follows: TGTGCCAGCAGAGGACAGGGGGCCTTGGACACTGAAGCTTTCTTT. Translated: CASRGQGALDTEAFF.